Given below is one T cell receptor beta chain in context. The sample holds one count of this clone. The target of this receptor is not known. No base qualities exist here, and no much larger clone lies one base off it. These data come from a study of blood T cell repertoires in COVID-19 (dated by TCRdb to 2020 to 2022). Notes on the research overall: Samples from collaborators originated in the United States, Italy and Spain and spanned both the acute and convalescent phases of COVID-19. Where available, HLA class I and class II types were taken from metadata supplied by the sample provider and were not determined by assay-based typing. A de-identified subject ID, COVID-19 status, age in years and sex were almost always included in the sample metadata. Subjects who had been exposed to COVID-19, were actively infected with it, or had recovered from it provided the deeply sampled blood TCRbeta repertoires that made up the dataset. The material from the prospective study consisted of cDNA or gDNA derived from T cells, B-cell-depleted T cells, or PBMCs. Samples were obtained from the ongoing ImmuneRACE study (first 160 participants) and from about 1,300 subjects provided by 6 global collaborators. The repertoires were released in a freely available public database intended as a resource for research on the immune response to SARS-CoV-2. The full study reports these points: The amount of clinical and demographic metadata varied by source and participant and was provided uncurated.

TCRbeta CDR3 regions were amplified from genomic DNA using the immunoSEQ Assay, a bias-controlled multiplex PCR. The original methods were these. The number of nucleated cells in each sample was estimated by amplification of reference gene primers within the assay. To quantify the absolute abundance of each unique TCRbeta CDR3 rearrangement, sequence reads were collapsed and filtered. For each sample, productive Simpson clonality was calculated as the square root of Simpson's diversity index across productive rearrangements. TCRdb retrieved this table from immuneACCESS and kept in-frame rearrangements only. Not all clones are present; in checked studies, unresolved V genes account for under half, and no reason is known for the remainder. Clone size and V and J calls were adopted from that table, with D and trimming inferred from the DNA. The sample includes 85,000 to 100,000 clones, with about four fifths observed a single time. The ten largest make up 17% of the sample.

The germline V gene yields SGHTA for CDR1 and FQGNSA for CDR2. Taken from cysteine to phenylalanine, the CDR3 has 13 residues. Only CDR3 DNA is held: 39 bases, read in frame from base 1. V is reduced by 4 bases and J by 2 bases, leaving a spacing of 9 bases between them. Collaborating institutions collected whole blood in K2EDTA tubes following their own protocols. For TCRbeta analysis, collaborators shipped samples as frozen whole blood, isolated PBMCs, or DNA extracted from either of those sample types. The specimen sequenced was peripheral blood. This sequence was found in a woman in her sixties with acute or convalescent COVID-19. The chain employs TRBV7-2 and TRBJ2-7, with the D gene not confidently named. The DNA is TGTGCCAGCAGCTCCGGGTGGGCCTACGAGCAGTACTTC. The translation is CASSSGWAYEQYF. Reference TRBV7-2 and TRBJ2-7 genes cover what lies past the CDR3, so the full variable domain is GAGVSQSPSNKVTEKGKDVELRCDPISGHTALYWYRQSLGQGLEFLIYFQGNSAPDKSGLPSDRFSAERTGGSVSTLTIQRTQQEDSAVYLCASSSGWAYEQYFGPGTRLTVT.